This is a list of T cell receptor beta chains from one sample in a study of cytomegalovirus exposure and HLA in healthy donors. TCRdb keeps only in-frame clones here, not all; method: immunoSEQ multiplex PCR. The top ten clones hold roughly 3.7% of a sample with 120,000 or so clones, 83% of them seen once. The sample comprised PBMCs. The receptors were gathered from a woman in her thirties or forties in good health and CMV-seropositive. CDR3s include the opening cysteine and the closing phenylalanine or tryptophan. D genes are given only for firm matches. Some rows have no size entry. The others give once, few or many, or a class for an expanded clone.

size	D	V	J	CDR3	DNA
NA	TRBD2	TRBV5-6	TRBJ2-5	CASNPSGTSGETQYF	TGTGCCAGCAACCCTTCCGGGACTAGCGGAGAGACCCAGTACTTC
NA	NA	TRBV5-5	TRBJ2-1	CASSLGFDSTYNEQFF	TGTGCCAGCAGCTTGGGCTTCGACAGTACCTACAATGAGCAGTTCTTC
NA	NA	TRBV7-3	TRBJ2-1	CASSLKGSHTPTGEQFF	TGTGCCAGCAGCTTAAAGGGGTCTCACACACCTACAGGTGAGCAGTTCTTC
NA	TRBD2	TRBV28	TRBJ2-2	CASTSGGWGGGELFF	TGTGCCAGCACCTCCGGAGGCTGGGGAGGGGGGGAGCTGTTTTTT
NA	TRBD2	TRBV2	TRBJ2-3	CASSEEAGATDTQYF	TGTGCCAGCAGTGAAGAGGCGGGAGCGACAGATACGCAGTATTTT
NA	TRBD1	TRBV5-1	TRBJ1-1	CASSSRPGQGNTEAFF	TGCGCCAGCAGCTCGAGACCGGGACAGGGGAACACTGAAGCTTTCTTT
NA	NA	TRBV7-9	TRBJ2-2	CASRPDGFANTGELFF	TGTGCCAGCAGACCCGACGGGTTCGCGAACACCGGGGAGCTGTTTTTT
NA	NA	TRBV5-1	TRBJ2-3	CASSLERSGPTDTQYF	TGCGCCAGCAGCTTGGAGAGGAGCGGACCCACAGATACGCAGTATTTT
NA	NA	TRBV28	TRBJ2-6	CASSLTGQIGGANVLTF	TGTGCCAGCAGTTTAACAGGACAGATCGGTGGGGCCAACGTCCTGACTTTC
once	TRBD1	TRBV5-6	TRBJ1-4	CASSLLGQGGTYEKLFF	TGTGCCAGCAGCTTGTTGGGACAGGGGGGGACGTATGAAAAACTGTTTTTT
NA	NA	TRBV21-1	TRBJ2-7	CASSKESREQYF	TGTGCCAGCAGCAAAGAATCGCGCGAGCAGTACTTC
NA	NA	TRBV7-2	TRBJ2-3	CASSLAGEFADTQYF	TGTGCCAGCAGCTTAGCAGGGGAATTCGCAGATACGCAGTATTTT
NA	NA	TRBV4-1	TRBJ1-5	CASSQDHGWGPYSNQPQHF	TGCGCCAGCAGCCAAGATCATGGCTGGGGCCCATATAGCAATCAGCCCCAGCATTTT
NA	NA	TRBV9	TRBJ1-1	CASSVKSNTEAFF	TGTGCCAGCAGCGTCAAATCGAACACTGAAGCTTTCTTT
NA	TRBD1	TRBV28	TRBJ2-7	CASSDRDRVSYEQYF	TGTGCCAGCTCGGACCGGGACAGGGTGAGCTACGAGCAGTACTTC
NA	TRBD1	TRBV7-6	TRBJ2-7	CASSSAGGGLHEQYF	TGTGCCAGCAGCTCTGCAGGGGGCGGACTACACGAGCAGTACTTC
NA	NA	TRBV5-5	TRBJ2-2	CASSLLSTGELFF	TGTGCCAGCAGCTTGTTGTCAACCGGGGAGCTGTTTTTT
NA	NA	TRBV30	TRBJ2-2	CAWTENTGELFF	TGTGCCTGGACAGAGAACACCGGGGAGCTGTTTTTT
NA	NA	TRBV27	TRBJ1-1	CASRPLIGPFPEAFF	TGTGCCAGCAGACCCCTAATCGGTCCGTTCCCGGAAGCTTTCTTT
once	NA	TRBV4-3	TRBJ2-1	CASSQDLSGSSRCEQFF	TGCGCCAGCAGCCAAGATCTAAGTGGGAGTAGCCGGTGTGAGCAGTTCTTC
NA	TRBD1	TRBV28	TRBJ1-5	CASRQGNQPQHF	TGTGCCAGCCGACAGGGAAATCAGCCCCAGCATTTT
NA	NA	TRBV2	TRBJ1-2	CASSQAYGYTF	TGTGCCAGCAGCCAGGCCTATGGCTACACCTTC
NA	TRBD2	TRBV7-2	TRBJ2-3	CASSLSGGRRDTQYF	TGTGCCAGCAGCTTATCTGGCGGGAGAAGGGATACGCAGTATTTT
NA	NA	TRBV28	TRBJ2-7	CASSLWSRVVEQYF	TGTGCCAGCAGTTTATGGTCCAGGGTGGTCGAGCAGTACTTC
NA	TRBD1	TRBV5-4	TRBJ1-6	CASSLPGTGVNSPLHF	TGTGCCAGCAGCTTGCCCGGGACAGGGGTCAATTCACCCCTCCACTTT
NA	TRBD2	TRBV11-3	TRBJ2-2	CASSPKAGGVTGELFF	TGTGCCAGCAGCCCCAAAGCGGGAGGGGTCACCGGGGAGCTGTTTTTT
NA	TRBD2	TRBV7-2	TRBJ2-3	CASSPGRGTDTQYF	TGTGCCAGCAGCCCGGGGAGGGGCACAGATACGCAGTATTTT
few	TRBD1	TRBV25-1	TRBJ2-3	CASSEFRNTGEDTQYF	TGTGCCAGCAGTGAATTCAGGAATACAGGGGAGGATACGCAGTATTTT
NA	TRBD1	TRBV5-1	TRBJ2-5	CASSTGQGRETQYF	TGCGCCAGCAGCACCGGACAGGGTCGAGAGACCCAGTACTTC
few	NA	TRBV28	TRBJ1-1	CASSFRTEAFF	TGTGCCAGCAGTTTTCGGACTGAAGCTTTCTTT
NA	NA	TRBV5-1	TRBJ1-3	CASSLGSPQGNSGNTIYF	TGCGCCAGCAGCTTGGGAAGTCCCCAGGGAAATTCTGGAAACACCATATATTTT
NA	TRBD1	TRBV27	TRBJ1-5	CASKQGAFGNQPQHF	TGTGCCAGCAAACAGGGGGCCTTCGGCAATCAGCCCCAGCATTTT
NA	NA	TRBV13	TRBJ2-4	CASSLLDRRGKNIQYF	TGTGCCAGCAGCTTATTGGACAGGAGGGGCAAAAACATTCAGTACTTC
NA	TRBD1	TRBV27	TRBJ2-3	CASSSGGLTTDTQYF	TGTGCCAGCAGTTCAGGGGGCTTGACGACAGATACGCAGTATTTT
NA	TRBD2	TRBV5-4	TRBJ2-5	CASSFRGFAGVKETQYF	TGTGCCAGCAGCTTTCGGGGATTTGCGGGAGTCAAAGAGACCCAGTACTTC
NA	NA	TRBV10-3	TRBJ2-1	CAISESGRGTHNEQFF	TGTGCCATCAGTGAGTCGGGAAGGGGGACCCACAATGAGCAGTTCTTC
NA	TRBD1	TRBV6-5	TRBJ2-7	CASSYGTETSSYEQYF	TGTGCCAGCAGTTACGGGACAGAAACAAGCTCCTACGAGCAGTACTTC
once	NA	TRBV21-1	TRBJ2-7	CASSKTHGTSGRGYEQYF	TGTGCCAGCAGCAAAACCCACGGGACTAGCGGGAGGGGGTACGAGCAGTACTTC
NA	NA	TRBV28	TRBJ1-3	CASSTPMAGNTIYF	TGTGCCAGCAGTACCCCTATGGCTGGAAACACCATATATTTT
NA	TRBD2	TRBV4-1	TRBJ2-1	CASLIAGLGYNEQFF	TGCGCCAGCTTAATAGCGGGTTTGGGATACAATGAGCAGTTCTTC
NA	TRBD1	TRBV19	TRBJ1-3	CASSIGTGPGNTIYF	TGTGCCAGTAGTATCGGGACAGGGCCTGGAAACACCATATATTTT
NA	TRBD1	TRBV19	TRBJ1-5	CASSIGWDRGSKQPQHF	TGTGCCAGTAGTATAGGCTGGGACAGGGGTTCGAAGCAGCCCCAGCATTTT
NA	NA	TRBV7-6	TRBJ1-2	CASSKSGTRWGDGYTF	TGTGCCAGCTCCAAATCGGGGACGCGCTGGGGGGATGGCTACACCTTC
NA	NA	TRBV28	TRBJ2-3	CASSLLVAGSTDTQYF	TGTGCCAGCAGTTTACTGGTGGCAGGCAGCACAGATACGCAGTATTTT
NA	TRBD1	TRBV7-9	TRBJ2-1	CASSLGTGFDEQFF	TGTGCCAGCAGCTTAGGGACAGGGTTCGATGAGCAGTTCTTC
NA	NA	TRBV5-1	TRBJ2-1	CASSLVQRINEQFF	TGCGCCAGCAGCTTGGTGCAGCGTATCAATGAGCAGTTCTTC
once	NA	TRBV6-1	TRBJ1-5	CASSVNDGLAYQPQHF	TGTGCCAGCAGTGTAAATGACGGGCTAGCGTATCAGCCCCAGCATTTT
once	NA	TRBV21-1	TRBJ2-7	CASSEVAGVPYEQYF	TGTGCCAGCAGCGAAGTCGCGGGAGTCCCCTACGAGCAGTACTTC
few	TRBD1	TRBV7-2	TRBJ2-7	CASSLAQGRPYEQYF	TGTGCCAGCAGCTTAGCACAGGGGCGGCCCTACGAGCAGTACTTC
NA	NA	TRBV6-5	TRBJ1-1	CASSYPQRLEAFF	TGTGCCAGCAGTTACCCCCAGAGACTTGAAGCTTTCTTT
NA	NA	TRBV19	TRBJ2-7	CASSPQISTNEQYF	TGTGCCAGTAGTCCTCAAATAAGCACTAACGAGCAGTACTTC